The 7 T cell receptor beta chains reported below all come from one sample, sequenced in a study of T cell changes during pregnancy in multiple sclerosis. The repertoire was sequenced with immunoSEQ multiplex PCR; TCRdb's copy has only in-frame clones and lacks some. The data show under 50,000 clones, roughly 92% seen once. The source material was CD4+ T cells from peripheral blood mononuclear cells, sampled in the second trimester of pregnancy. The receptors originated from a female donor in good health, enrolled as a control in a pregnancy study.

V usage is TRBV7-8 and J usage is TRBJ2-7; TRBD1 matches at 9 bases. V was clipped by 5 bases and J by 2 bases; unmatched bases: 7. The germline CDR1 and CDR2 sequences are SGHVS and FQNEAQ. This CDR3 has 15 residues. For the CDR3, the DNA is TGTGCCAGCAGCCCCCCCGGGACAGGGCCCTACGAGCAGTACTTC. This codes for CASSPPGTGPYEQYF.

The rearrangement uses TRBV6-1 and TRBJ1-3; D might be TRBD1 (6 bases). The germline gives CDR1 MNHNS, CDR2 SASEGT. Trimming left V 5 bases short and J 4 bases short, with 15 bases between. The CDR3 extends over 15 amino acids. CDR3 nucleotides: TGTGCCAGCAGTATCAGACAGGAGATCGGAAACACCATATATTTT. Translated, it gives CASSIRQEIGNTIYF.

The V and J genes are TRBV6-1 and TRBJ1-2, with a possible D match to TRBD1 (6 bases). The germline V and J ends were trimmed by 0 bases and 4 bases, with 12 bases remaining between them. Germline-derived CDR1 and CDR2 are MNHNS and SASEGT. This CDR3 region has 15 residues. The CDR3 region is CASSEASGQVYGYTF. The CDR3 DNA sequence: TGTGCCAGCAGTGAAGCGTCGGGACAAGTCTATGGCTACACCTTC.

The CDR3 is CASSPGPNNEQFF. The DNA for the CDR3 is TGTGCCAGCTCACCAGGGCCTAACAATGAGCAGTTCTTC. The V and J genes are TRBV18 and TRBJ2-1; D is ambiguous. V was clipped by 2 bases and J by 5 bases, with 7 bases between them. The CDR3 is 13 amino acids. CDR1 and CDR2 from the germline V gene are KGHSH and LQKENI.

This sequence joins TRBV7-9 and TRBJ1-2, with D possibly matching TRBD1 (5 bases). V gave up 1 base and J gave up 3 bases, with 9 bases separating them. The germline CDR1 and CDR2 sequences are SEHNR and FQNEAQ (reference sequence). The CDR3 length is 14 residues. CDR3 sequence reads: CASSLGGIDYGYTF. The CDR3 DNA sequence: TGTGCCAGCAGCTTAGGGGGCATTGACTATGGCTACACCTTC.

This clone was detected only once. The rearrangement uses TRBV4-2 and TRBJ1-2; TRBD1 is a possible D gene (6 bases). V dropped 5 bases and J dropped 3 bases, with 19 bases sitting between them. The germline gives CDR1 LGHNA, CDR2 YNFKEQ. The CDR3 consists of 16 residues. Here the CDR3 reads CASSLEGRGGDYGYTF. As DNA, the CDR3 is TGTGCCAGCAGCTTAGAGGGCAGGGGCGGAGACTATGGCTACACCTTC.

The chain couples TRBV15 to TRBJ2-7; TRBD2 agrees at 9 bases. CDR1 is LNHNV and CDR2 is YYDKDF in the germline V gene (reference sequence). CDR3 length: 13 amino acids. With 8 bases clipped from V and 3 bases from J, the junction kept 5 bases outside the gene matches. The CDR3 is CATGGGGDYEQYF. CDR3 nucleotide sequence: TGTGCCACCGGCGGGGGGGGAGACTACGAGCAGTACTTC.